This TCR beta chain was identified during a study of blood T cell repertoires in COVID-19. V lost 4 bases and J lost 5, with 26 bases in between. The CDR3 extends over 18 amino acids. Germline CDR1 and CDR2: ENHRY and SYGVKD. The sample holds a few counts of this clone. Only in-frame clones appear in the TCRdb table, and some are missing; sequencing was by immunoSEQ multiplex PCR. The data contain approximately 300,000 clones, almost 90% of them singletons. This receptor was identified in a woman younger than 30 with acute COVID-19. What was sequenced was PBMCs or T cells enriched from blood (not recorded which). This chain joins TRBV10-3 and TRBJ2-5; possibly TRBD1 for D (5 bases). This CDR3 is CAISVGLDRKGRMETQYF. The CDR3 DNA reads as TGTGCCATCAGTGTCGGTTTAGATCGGAAGGGGCGGATGGAGACCCAGTACTTC.